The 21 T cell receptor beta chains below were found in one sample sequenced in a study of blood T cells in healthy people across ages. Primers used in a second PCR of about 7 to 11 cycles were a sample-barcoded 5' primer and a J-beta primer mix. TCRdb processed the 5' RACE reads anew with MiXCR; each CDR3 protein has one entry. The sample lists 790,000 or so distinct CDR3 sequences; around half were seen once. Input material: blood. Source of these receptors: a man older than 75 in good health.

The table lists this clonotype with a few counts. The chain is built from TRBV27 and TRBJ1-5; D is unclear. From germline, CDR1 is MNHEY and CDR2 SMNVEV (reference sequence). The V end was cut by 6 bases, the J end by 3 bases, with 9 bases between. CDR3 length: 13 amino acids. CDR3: CASSPTYNQPQHF. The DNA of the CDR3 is TGTGCCAGCAGCCCTACGTACAATCAGCCCCAGCATTTT.

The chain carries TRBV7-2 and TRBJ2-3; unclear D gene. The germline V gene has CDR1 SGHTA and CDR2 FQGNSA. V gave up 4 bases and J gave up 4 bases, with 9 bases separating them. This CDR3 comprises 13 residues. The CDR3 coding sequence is TGTGCCAGCAGCTCGGAGAAGGCAGATACGCAGTATTTT. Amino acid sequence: CASSSEKADTQYF.

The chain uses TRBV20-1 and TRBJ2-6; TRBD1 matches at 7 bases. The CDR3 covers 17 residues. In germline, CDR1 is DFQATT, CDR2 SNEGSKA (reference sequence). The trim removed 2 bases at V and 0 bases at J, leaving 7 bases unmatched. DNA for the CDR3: TGCAGTGCTAGACCGACAGGGACCCGCTCTGGGGCCAACGTCCTGACTTTC. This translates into CSARPTGTRSGANVLTF.

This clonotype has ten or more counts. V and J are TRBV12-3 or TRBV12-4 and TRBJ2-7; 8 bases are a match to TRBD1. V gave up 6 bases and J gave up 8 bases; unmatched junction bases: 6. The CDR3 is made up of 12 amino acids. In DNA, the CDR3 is TGTGCCAGCAGCCCTAACAGGGGGAAGCAGTACTTC. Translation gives CASSPNRGKQYF.

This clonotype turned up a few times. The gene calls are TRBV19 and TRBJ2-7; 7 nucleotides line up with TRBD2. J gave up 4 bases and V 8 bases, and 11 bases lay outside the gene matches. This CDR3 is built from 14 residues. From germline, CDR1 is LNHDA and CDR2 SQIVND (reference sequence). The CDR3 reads CASAVGGEGYEQYF. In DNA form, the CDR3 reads TGTGCCAGTGCCGTGGGGGGGGAAGGTTACGAGCAGTACTTC. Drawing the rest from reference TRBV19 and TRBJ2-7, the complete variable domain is DGGITQSPKYLFRKEGQNVTLSCEQNLNHDAMYWYRQDPGQGLRLIYYSQIVNDFQKGDIAEGYSVSREKKESFPLTVTSAQKNPTAFYLCASAVGGEGYEQYFGPGTRLTVT.

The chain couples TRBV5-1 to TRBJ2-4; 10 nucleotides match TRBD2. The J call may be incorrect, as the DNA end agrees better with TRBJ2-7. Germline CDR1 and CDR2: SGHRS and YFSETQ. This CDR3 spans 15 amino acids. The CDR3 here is CASSLDTSGIAEQYF. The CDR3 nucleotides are TGCGCCAGCAGCTTGGATACTAGCGGGATCGCCGAGCAGTACTTC.

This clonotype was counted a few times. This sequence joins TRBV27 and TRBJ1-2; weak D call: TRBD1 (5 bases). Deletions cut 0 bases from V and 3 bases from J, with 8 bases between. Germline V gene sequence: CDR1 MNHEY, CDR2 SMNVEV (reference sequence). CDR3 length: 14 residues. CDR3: CASSLSPGYYGYTF. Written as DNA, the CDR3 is TGTGCCAGCAGTTTATCACCAGGGTACTATGGCTACACCTTC.

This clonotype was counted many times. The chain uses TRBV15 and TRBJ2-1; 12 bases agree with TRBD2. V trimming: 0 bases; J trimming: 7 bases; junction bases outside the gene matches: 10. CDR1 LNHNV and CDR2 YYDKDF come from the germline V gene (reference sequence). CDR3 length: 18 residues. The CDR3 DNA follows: TGTGCCACCAGCAGAGATTTGCTAGCGGGAGGGCCGGGGAATGAGCAGTTCTTC. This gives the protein CATSRDLLAGGPGNEQFF.

The CDR3 reads CASSHDPDGGNTEAFF. CDR3 nucleotides: TGCGCCAGCAGCCATGATCCCGATGGTGGGAACACTGAAGCTTTCTTT. This sequence joins TRBV4-1 and TRBJ1-1, with D unresolved. Germline CDR1 is MGHRA and CDR2 is YSYEKL. CDR3 length equals 16 residues. V shed 3 bases and J shed 1 base, with 15 bases lying between them.

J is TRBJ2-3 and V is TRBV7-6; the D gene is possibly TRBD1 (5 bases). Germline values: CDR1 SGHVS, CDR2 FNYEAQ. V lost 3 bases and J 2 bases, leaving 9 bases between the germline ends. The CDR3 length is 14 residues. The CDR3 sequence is CASSLTEDTDTQYF. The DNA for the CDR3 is TGTGCCAGCAGCTTGACAGAGGACACAGATACGCAGTATTTT.

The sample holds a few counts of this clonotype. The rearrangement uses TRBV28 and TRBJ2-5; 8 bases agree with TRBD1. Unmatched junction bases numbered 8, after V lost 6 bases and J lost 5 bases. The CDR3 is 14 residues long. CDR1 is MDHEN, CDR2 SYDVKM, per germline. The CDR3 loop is CASRAGGKWETQYF. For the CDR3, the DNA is TGTGCCAGCAGGGCAGGGGGCAAATGGGAGACCCAGTACTTC.

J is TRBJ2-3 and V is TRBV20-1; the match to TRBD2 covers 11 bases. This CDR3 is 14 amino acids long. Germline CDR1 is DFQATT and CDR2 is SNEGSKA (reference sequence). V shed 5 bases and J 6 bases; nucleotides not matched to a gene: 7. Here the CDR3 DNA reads TGCAGTGCTCCGACTAGCGGGGAGGCGGATACGCAGTATTTT. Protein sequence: CSAPTSGEADTQYF.

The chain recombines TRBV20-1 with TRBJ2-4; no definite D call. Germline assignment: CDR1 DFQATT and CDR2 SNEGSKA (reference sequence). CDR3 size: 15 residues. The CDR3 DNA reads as TGCAGCGCCAAAGAGGACGTCGTAGCCAAAAACATTCAGTACTTC. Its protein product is CSAKEDVVAKNIQYF.

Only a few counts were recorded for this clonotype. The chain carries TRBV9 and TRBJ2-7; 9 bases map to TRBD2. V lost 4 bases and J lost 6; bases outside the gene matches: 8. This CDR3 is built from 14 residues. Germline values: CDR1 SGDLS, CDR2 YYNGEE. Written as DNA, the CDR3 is TGTGCCAGCAGCCCGACTAGCGGAGGCGGCGAGCAGTACTTC. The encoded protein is CASSPTSGGGEQYF.

DNA of the CDR3: TGTGCCAGCAGAGCCGGGACAGGGACCACCGGGGAGCTGTTTTTT. It yields the protein CASRAGTGTTGELFF. The V gene is TRBV12-3 or TRBV12-4, the J gene TRBJ2-2, with 9 bases lining up with TRBD1. Unmatched junction bases numbered 6, after V lost 6 bases and J lost 4 bases. The CDR3 spans 15 residues.

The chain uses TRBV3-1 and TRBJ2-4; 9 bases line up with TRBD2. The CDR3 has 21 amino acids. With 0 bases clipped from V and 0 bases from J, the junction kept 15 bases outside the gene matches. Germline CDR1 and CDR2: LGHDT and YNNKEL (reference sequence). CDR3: CASSQDGASGIPLLAKNIQYF. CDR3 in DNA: TGTGCCAGCAGCCAAGATGGGGCTAGCGGGATCCCATTGTTAGCCAAAAACATTCAGTACTTC.

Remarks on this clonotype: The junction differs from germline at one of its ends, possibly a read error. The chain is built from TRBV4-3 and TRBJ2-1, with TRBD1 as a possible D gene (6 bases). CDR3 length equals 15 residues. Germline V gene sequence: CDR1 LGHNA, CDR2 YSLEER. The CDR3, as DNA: TGCGCCAGCAGCCCAGAAGTGGGGGCCTACAATAAGCAGTTCTTC. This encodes CASSPEVGAYNKQFF.

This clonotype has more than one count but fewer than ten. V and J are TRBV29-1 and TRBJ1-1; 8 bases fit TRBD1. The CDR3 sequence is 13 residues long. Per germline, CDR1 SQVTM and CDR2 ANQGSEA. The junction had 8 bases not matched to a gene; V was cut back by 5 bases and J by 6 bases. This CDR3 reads CSVSGQGRSEAFF. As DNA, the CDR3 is TGCAGCGTTAGTGGACAGGGAAGGTCTGAAGCTTTCTTT.

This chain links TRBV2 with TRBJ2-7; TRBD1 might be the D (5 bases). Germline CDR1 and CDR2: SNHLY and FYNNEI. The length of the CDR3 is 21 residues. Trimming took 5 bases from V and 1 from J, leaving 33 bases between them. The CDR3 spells CASSFYGDSRAGQLGSYEQYF. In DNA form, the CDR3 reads TGTGCCAGCAGTTTTTATGGCGATAGTCGGGCAGGGCAACTCGGATCCTACGAGCAGTACTTC. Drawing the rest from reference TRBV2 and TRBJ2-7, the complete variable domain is EPEVTQTPSHQVTQMGQEVILRCVPISNHLYFYWYRQILGQKVEFLVSFYNNEISEKSEIFDDQFSVERPDGSNFTLKIRSTKLEDSAMYFCASSFYGDSRAGQLGSYEQYFGPGTRLTVT.

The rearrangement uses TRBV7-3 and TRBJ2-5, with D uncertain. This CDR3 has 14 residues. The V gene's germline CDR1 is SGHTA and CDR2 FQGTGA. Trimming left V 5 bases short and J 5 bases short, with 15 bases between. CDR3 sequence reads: CASSLSFGYETQYF. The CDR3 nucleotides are TGTGCCAGCAGCCTCTCGTTCGGCTACGAGACCCAGTACTTC.

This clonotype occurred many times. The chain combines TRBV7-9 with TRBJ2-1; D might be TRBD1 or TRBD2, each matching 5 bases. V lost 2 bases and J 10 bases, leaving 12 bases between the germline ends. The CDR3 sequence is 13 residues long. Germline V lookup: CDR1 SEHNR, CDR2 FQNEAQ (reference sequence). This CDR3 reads CASSLIPGREQFF. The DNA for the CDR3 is TGTGCCAGCAGCTTAATTCCGGGGCGGGAGCAGTTCTTC. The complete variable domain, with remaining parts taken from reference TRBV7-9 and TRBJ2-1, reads DTGVSQNPRHKITKRGQNVTFRCDPISEHNRLYWYRQTLGQGPEFLTYFQNEAQLEKSRLLSDRFSAERPKGSFSTLEIQRTEQGDSAMYLCASSLIPGREQFFGPGTRLTVL.